The 16 T cell receptor beta chains below all came from one sample that was sequenced in a study of T cells in Graves' hyperthyroidism and ophthalmopathy. The TCR beta CDR3 regions underwent amplification using RNA transcripts as the source. The TCR CDR3 was amplified in a first-round RT-PCR using the HTBI primer set. TCRdb called the multiplex PCR reads again in MiXCR, with one record for every CDR3 protein. The data contain a few hundred thousand distinct CDR3 sequences, just over 45% of them singletons. Sample: peripheral blood or thyroid tissue (not recorded which). Receptors originate from a woman under 30 with Graves' hyperthyroidism.

The V and J genes are TRBV19 and TRBJ1-1, with TRBD1 identical over 9 bases. The CDR3 length is 14 residues. After removal of 6 bases from V and 3 bases from J, the junction contained 5 bases not matched to a gene. Germline V gene sequence: CDR1 LNHDA, CDR2 SQIVND (reference sequence). The CDR3 sequence is CASRLRDRDTEAFF. The CDR3 DNA sequence: TGTGCCAGTAGGCTCCGGGACAGGGACACTGAAGCTTTCTTT.

There are many counts of this clonotype. CDR3 loop: CASSVSGRDGEKLFF. The CDR3 DNA reads as TGTGCCAGCAGCGTCTCGGGACGGGATGGGGAAAAACTGTTTTTT. The chain recombines TRBV5-8 with TRBJ1-4; weak D call: TRBD1 (5 bases). Looked up from germline, CDR1 is SGHTS and CDR2 is YDEGEE. CDR3 size: 15 residues. V was shortened by 4 bases and J by 8 bases, with 18 bases between the two germline ends.

Of note for this clonotype: A junction end diverges from the germline sequence, so it may reflect a read error. The V and J genes are TRBV7-9 and TRBJ1-1; unclear D gene. This CDR3 has 13 residues. Germline V gene data show CDR1 as SEHNR and CDR2 as FQNEAQ (reference sequence). The CDR3 DNA is TGTGCCAGCAGCTTAGACATTAACACTAAAGCTTTCTTT. It specifies CASSLDINTKAFF.

This CDR3 reads CATSSQVPNPNYGYTF. In DNA, the CDR3 is TGTGCCACCAGCAGCCAAGTCCCCAACCCTAACTATGGCTACACCTTC. V is TRBV15 and J is TRBJ1-2; D gene unclear. This CDR3 contains 16 residues. With 3 bases removed from V and 0 bases from J, the gap between germline ends came to 14 bases. Germline V gives CDR1 LNHNV, CDR2 YYDKDF (reference sequence).

In the case of this clonotype: A much larger clone sits a single nucleotide away, making a read error possible. The chain uses TRBV20-1 and TRBJ1-5; D remains unclear. The CDR3 is 14 residues long. Looked up from germline, CDR1 is DFQATT and CDR2 is SNEGSKA (reference sequence). Trimming left V 4 bases short and J 2 bases short, with 12 bases between. CDR3 loop: CSANLCGGNQPQHF. The CDR3 bases are TGCAGTGCTAACCTTTGCGGGGGCAATCAGCCCCAGCATTTT.

The chain recombines TRBV27 with TRBJ2-7; TRBD2 is a possible D gene (7 bases). The V end was cut by 3 bases, the J end by 6 bases, with 15 bases between. Germline lookup yields CDR1 MNHEY and CDR2 SMNVEV (reference sequence). The CDR3 extends over 14 amino acids. In nucleotides, the CDR3 is TGTGCCAGCAGTTTGATGGGGGGGCGGCCCGAGCAGTACTTC. Residues: CASSLMGGRPEQYF.

In its sample, this clonotype was seen many times. The gene calls are TRBV7-6 and TRBJ2-7; D is uncertain. Germline V CDR1 and CDR2: SGHVS, FNYEAQ. V was clipped by 4 bases and J by 5 bases, with 12 bases between them. This CDR3 comprises 13 residues. The CDR3: CASSYRKGNEQYF. CDR3 nucleotide sequence: TGTGCCAGCAGCTACCGGAAGGGAAACGAGCAGTACTTC.

This clonotype was observed at least ten times. The V and J genes are TRBV7-2 and TRBJ1-2, with D perhaps TRBD1 (6 bases). The CDR3 runs 18 residues. Germline V gives CDR1 SGHTA, CDR2 FQGNSA. V was pared by 5 bases and J by 0 bases, with 22 bases between. The CDR3 loop reads CASSPRLGNRDTNYGYTF. The CDR3 coding sequence is TGTGCCAGCAGCCCCCGGTTGGGGAACAGGGACACTAACTATGGCTACACCTTC.

The genes are TRBV2 and TRBJ2-3, with D perhaps given as TRBD1 or TRBD2 (5 bases each). The V end lost 6 bases, the J end lost 2 bases, and 15 bases lay between the germline ends. Germline assignment: CDR1 SNHLY and CDR2 FYNNEI. The CDR3 is made up of 15 amino acids. CDR3: CASRGTLRDTDTQYF. The CDR3, as DNA: TGTGCCAGCAGAGGGACCCTTCGGGACACAGATACGCAGTATTTT.

The chain is built from TRBV25-1 and TRBJ1-4, with 11 bases lining up with TRBD1. V trimming: 4 bases; J trimming: 6 bases; junction bases outside the gene matches: 7. The germline V gene has CDR1 MGHDK and CDR2 SYGVNS. The CDR3 sequence is 16 residues long. CDR3 amino acids: CASSARPGQGDEKLFF. Written as DNA, the CDR3 is TGTGCCAGCAGTGCGCGACCGGGACAGGGGGATGAAAAACTGTTTTTT.

This clonotype was detected only a few times. V usage is TRBV11-2 and J usage is TRBJ1-1; TRBD1 agrees at 7 bases. This CDR3 is built from 16 residues. The V segment lost 4 bases and the J segment 6 bases; nucleotides outside the gene matches: 14. The germline CDR1 and CDR2 sequences are SGHAT and FQNNGV. The CDR3 sequence: CASSSSRGQWSPEAFF. The DNA for the CDR3 is TGTGCCAGCAGCTCGTCAAGGGGGCAGTGGAGCCCTGAAGCTTTCTTT.

This sequence joins TRBV9 and TRBJ2-7; weak D call: TRBD1 (5 bases). Germline V gene lookup returns CDR1 SGDLS and CDR2 YYNGEE. V lost 2 bases, J lost 7 bases, and 16 bases lay in between. The CDR3 is 14 amino acids. The CDR3 region is CASSVGSGAWEQYF. The CDR3 bases are TGTGCCAGCAGCGTCGGTAGTGGGGCTTGGGAGCAGTACTTC.

The chain links TRBV20-1 to TRBJ1-1, with a weak D call TRBD1 (5 bases). CDR1 and CDR2 from the germline V gene are DFQATT and SNEGSKA (reference sequence). V lost 3 bases to trimming and J lost 10 bases, with 12 bases between them. CDR3 size: 11 residues. This CDR3 is CSARADRGAFF. CDR3 bases: TGCAGTGCTAGGGCGGATAGGGGAGCTTTCTTT.

The rearrangement links TRBV29-1 to TRBJ2-5; a weak D match, TRBD2 (6 bases). Germline V gene data show CDR1 as SQVTM and CDR2 as ANQGSEA. CDR3 size: 12 residues. V lost 4 bases to trimming and J lost 5 bases, with 11 bases between them. The CDR3 is CSVAGVGETQYF. Here the CDR3 DNA reads TGCAGCGTTGCGGGGGTTGGGGAGACCCAGTACTTC.

Comments on this clonotype: Mismatch with germline at one junction end may stem from a read error. DNA for the CDR3: TGTGCCAGCAGCCGGGACATTGCCCTCTACGCGCAGTACTTC. Translated, it gives CASSRDIALYAQYF. The chain is built from TRBV7-6 and TRBJ2-7; tentatively, D is TRBD1 (6 bases). Germline loops: CDR1 SGHVS, CDR2 FNYEAQ. This CDR3 comprises 14 residues. Supplemented by reference TRBV7-6 and TRBJ2-7, the full variable domain reads GAGVSQSPRYKVTKRGQDVALRCDPISGHVSLYWYRQALGQGPEFLTYFNYEAQQDKSGLPNDRFSAERPEGSISTLTIQRTEQRDSAMYRCASSRDIALYAQYFGPGTRLTVT.

The chain joins TRBV29-1 to TRBJ2-7; possible D gene TRBD2, 5 bases. Trimming left V 1 base short and J 2 bases short, with 12 bases between. The CDR3 loop spans 14 amino acids. CDR1 and CDR2 from the germline V gene are SQVTM and ANQGSEA. The CDR3 sequence: CSVEVVGATYEQYF. The DNA of the CDR3 is TGCAGCGTTGAAGTAGTGGGAGCTACCTACGAGCAGTACTTC.